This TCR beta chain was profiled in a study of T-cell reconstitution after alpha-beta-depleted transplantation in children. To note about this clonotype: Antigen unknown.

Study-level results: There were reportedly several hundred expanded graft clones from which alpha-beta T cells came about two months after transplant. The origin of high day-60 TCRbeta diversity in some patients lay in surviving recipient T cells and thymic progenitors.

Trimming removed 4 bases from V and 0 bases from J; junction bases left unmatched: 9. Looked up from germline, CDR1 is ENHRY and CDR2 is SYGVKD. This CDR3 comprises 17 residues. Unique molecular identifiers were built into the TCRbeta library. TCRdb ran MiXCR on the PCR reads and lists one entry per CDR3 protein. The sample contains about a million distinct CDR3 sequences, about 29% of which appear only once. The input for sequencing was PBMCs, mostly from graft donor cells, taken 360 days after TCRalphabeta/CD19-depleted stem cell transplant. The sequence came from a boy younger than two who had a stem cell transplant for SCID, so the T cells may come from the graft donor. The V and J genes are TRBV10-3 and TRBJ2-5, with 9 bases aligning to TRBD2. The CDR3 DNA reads TGTGCCATCAGTGTCGGGCTAGCGGGGATTTACCAAGAGACCCAGTACTTC. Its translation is CAISVGLAGIYQETQYF.